These 23 T cell receptor beta chains were all obtained from the same sample, sequenced in a study of vaccination and CD4 T cells after COVID-19. These receptors have no identified antigens. Oncomine TCR Beta short-read sequencing was applied to DNA from cultured CD4+ T cells. TCRdb re-called the PCR reads through MiXCR, storing one row per CDR3 protein. The sample holds more than 3,000 distinct CDR3 sequences; approximately 16% are singletons and the top ten take roughly an eighth. Treatment here: approximately 10-day PBMC culture with coronavirus spike peptide pools or control peptides (ViraFEST assay). Specimen: CD4+ T cells from blood, cultured in vitro. Receptor source: a human donor who had recovered from COVID-19.

The rearrangement joins TRBV18 to TRBJ1-2; 7 bases agree with TRBD1. The CDR3 runs 13 residues. J lost 3 bases, V lost 3 bases, and 1 base had no gene match. Germline V gene data show CDR1 as KGHSH and CDR2 as LQKENI. The CDR3 coding sequence is TGTGCCAGCTCACCCGGGACAGACTATGGCTACACCTTC. Protein sequence: CASSPGTDYGYTF.

This clonotype came up a few times. The chain links TRBV7-3 to TRBJ1-1; D is ambiguous. V was clipped by 5 bases and J by 1 base, with 14 bases between them. Per the germline V gene, CDR1 is SGHTA and CDR2 is FQGTGA. The CDR3 spans 15 residues. CDR3 loop: CASSLSRGGNTEAFF. The CDR3, as DNA: TGTGCCAGCAGCCTAAGTCGGGGAGGGAACACTGAAGCTTTCTTT.

This clonotype appeared a single time. The chain has TRBV12-3 or TRBV12-4 and TRBJ2-4, with a weak D call TRBD1 (6 bases). Trimming shortened V by 6 bases and J by 0 bases, and 12 bases separated the two germline ends. The CDR3 is 15 residues long. As DNA, the CDR3 is TGTGCCAGCAGGCACAGGGATCTAGCCAAAAACATTCAGTACTTC. The encoded protein is CASRHRDLAKNIQYF.

The chain combines TRBV12-5 with TRBJ2-3; weak D call: TRBD2 (7 bases). Germline lookup yields CDR1 LGHNT and CDR2 FRNRAP. The CDR3 runs to 17 residues. Deletions cut 4 bases from V and 1 base from J, with 18 bases between. CDR3 in DNA: TGTGCTAGTGGTTCGGGAGGTGGCGGGGGCCGCACAGATACGCAGTATTTT. Translation: CASGSGGGGGRTDTQYF. Variable domain in full (rest from reference TRBV12-5 and TRBJ2-3): DARVTQTPRHKVTEMGQEVTMRCQPILGHNTVFWYRQTMMQGLELLAYFRNRAPLDDSGMPKDRFSAEMPDATLATLKIQPSEPRDSAVYFCASGSGGGGGRTDTQYFGPGTRLTVL.

The CDR3 sequence is CASSPVRATGGAFF. The CDR3 region has the DNA TGTGCCAGCTCACCAGTCAGGGCCACAGGAGGAGCTTTCTTT. The chain couples TRBV18 to TRBJ1-1, with D tentatively TRBD1 (5 bases). CDR1 KGHSH and CDR2 LQKENI come from the germline V gene. This CDR3 is 14 amino acids long. V was pared by 2 bases and J by 10 bases, with 17 bases between. The whole variable domain, filled in from reference TRBV18 and TRBJ1-1, reads NAGVMQNPRHLVRRRGQEARLRCSPMKGHSHVYWYRQLPEEGLKFMVYLQKENIIDESGMPKERFSAEFPKEGPSILRIQQVVRGDSAAYFCASSPVRATGGAFFGQGTRLTVV.

This clonotype ranks as large (0.1 to 1%). The J gene is TRBJ1-5, the V gene TRBV6-1; the D gene is possibly TRBD1 (5 bases). There are 14 residues in the CDR3. The V end lost 11 bases, the J end lost 1 base, and 15 bases lay between the germline ends. CDR1 and CDR2 (germline): MNHNS, SASEGT. CDR3 DNA: TGTGCCGCGGGGGGGGTTCAAAGCAATCAGCCCCAGCATTTT. Amino acids: CAAGGVQSNQPQHF.

This clonotype showed up just a few times. The J gene is TRBJ1-3, the V gene TRBV5-1; D uncertain. CDR1 is SGHRS and CDR2 is YFSETQ in the germline V gene. Trimming shortened V by 3 bases and J by 3 bases, and 7 bases separated the two germline ends. This CDR3 is built from 13 residues. As DNA, the CDR3 is TGCGCCAGCAGCTCCCAATATGGAAACACCATATATTTT. Translation gives CASSSQYGNTIYF.

By share of the sample, this clonotype is large (0.1 to 1%). The rearrangement links TRBV6-1 to TRBJ1-2, with D maybe TRBD1 (6 bases). Germline loops: CDR1 MNHNS, CDR2 SASEGT. This CDR3 contains 18 residues. V lost 0 bases to trimming and J lost 6 bases, with 23 bases between them. This chain's CDR3 is CASSEASLEWGRWDGYTF. The CDR3 DNA follows: TGTGCCAGCAGTGAAGCTTCACTCGAATGGGGGCGGTGGGATGGCTACACCTTC.

This clonotype appeared a few times. The rearrangement joins TRBV12-3 or TRBV12-4 to TRBJ2-5; TRBD1 matches 8 bases. The trim removed 5 bases at V and 13 bases at J, leaving 21 bases unmatched. This CDR3 region has 16 residues. CDR3 nucleotide sequence: TGTGCCAGCAGTCAACGGGGGCCAGGGGGCGGCTCCGGAAGGTACTTC. The encoded protein is CASSQRGPGGGSGRYF.

This clonotype rates as medium-sized (0.01 to 0.1%). The chain carries TRBV20-1 and TRBJ2-3, with D unresolved. Germline CDR1 DFQATT, CDR2 SNEGSKA (reference sequence). The CDR3 length is 14 residues. Trimming stripped 3 bases from V and 1 base from J, with 11 bases between. The CDR3 DNA sequence: TGCAGTGCTAGTGCCGGTATGGGCACAGATACGCAGTATTTT. Protein: CSASAGMGTDTQYF.

Within the sample, this clonotype is medium-sized. The V call is TRBV19, the J call TRBJ1-5, with D perhaps matching TRBD1 (5 bases). V lost 10 bases, J lost 2 bases, and 15 bases lay in between. CDR3 length: 14 amino acids. The germline V gene has CDR1 LNHDA and CDR2 SQIVND (reference sequence). Written as DNA, the CDR3 is TGTGCCACCCGAGGGGTCCTAGGCAATCAGCCCCAGCATTTT. Translated, it gives CATRGVLGNQPQHF.

The chain combines TRBV12-3 or TRBV12-4 with TRBJ1-1; maybe TRBD1 (5 bases). This CDR3 region has 14 residues. V lost 6 bases, J lost 4 bases, and 15 bases lay in between. In DNA, the CDR3 is TGTGCCAGCAGCCGGGGACCGACCTCCACTGAAGCTTTCTTT. It specifies CASSRGPTSTEAFF.

In its sample, this clonotype is medium-sized. CDR3: CASRPTDHSNQPQHF. DNA of the CDR3: TGTGCCAGCAGACCGACAGATCATAGCAATCAGCCCCAGCATTTT. The gene calls are TRBV2 and TRBJ1-5, with D tentatively TRBD1 (5 bases). V was pared by 6 bases and J by 0 bases, with 12 bases between. Per germline, CDR1 SNHLY and CDR2 FYNNEI. There are 15 residues in the CDR3.

This sequence joins TRBV19 and TRBJ2-1; TRBD2 matches at 7 bases. With V trimmed by 3 bases and J by 9 bases, 8 bases remained unmatched. Germline-derived CDR1 and CDR2 are LNHDA and SQIVND (reference sequence). This CDR3 spans 14 amino acids. The DNA for the CDR3 is TGTGCCAGTAGTATTGGGGAGGGTCTGGGTGAGCAGTTCTTC. This codes for CASSIGEGLGEQFF.

This clonotype has only one observation. The rearrangement links TRBV11-2 to TRBJ2-7; no clear D. The CDR3 runs to 16 residues. Per the germline V gene, CDR1 is SGHAT and CDR2 is FQNNGV. Trimming took 6 bases from V and 1 from J, leaving 19 bases between them. CDR3 in amino acids: CASRATVARGSYEQYF. The CDR3 DNA reads TGTGCCAGCAGGGCTACAGTCGCCCGTGGGTCCTACGAGCAGTACTTC.

The chain links TRBV12-3 or TRBV12-4 to TRBJ2-2; no clear D gene. The V gene lost 6 bases and the J gene lost 4 bases, with 9 bases spanning the gap. The CDR3 loop spans 13 amino acids. The CDR3 DNA follows: TGTGCCAGCAGCCCCACTTTCACCGGGGAGCTGTTTTTT. Amino acid sequence: CASSPTFTGELFF.

This clonotype rates as medium-sized. The chain links TRBV12-3 or TRBV12-4 to TRBJ2-2; D unresolved. This CDR3 region has 13 residues. V was pared by 3 bases and J by 4 bases, with 6 bases between. The CDR3 DNA reads TGTGCCAGCAGTTTGACCTTCACCGGGGAGCTGTTTTTT. This encodes CASSLTFTGELFF.

This clonotype is labeled medium-sized. The chain links TRBV7-9 to TRBJ2-5; 7 bases align to TRBD2. J was trimmed by 1 base and V by 1 base; bases with no gene match: 3. Germline values: CDR1 SEHNR, CDR2 FQNEAQ (reference sequence). There are 15 residues in the CDR3. The CDR3 spells CASSLGGGPQETQYF. CDR3 sequence (DNA): TGTGCCAGCAGCTTAGGCGGGGGACCCCAAGAGACCCAGTACTTC.

This clonotype was counted between two and nine times. This chain joins TRBV27 and TRBJ2-1; no clear D gene. CDR1 is MNHEY and CDR2 is SMNVEV in the germline V gene (reference sequence). CDR3 size: 15 residues. Trimming removed 6 bases at V and 0 bases at J, with 12 bases between. The CDR3 here is CASRLGGSSYNEQFF. In DNA form, the CDR3 reads TGTGCCAGCAGGTTGGGCGGCAGCTCCTACAATGAGCAGTTCTTC.

This clonotype turned up a few times. The V and J genes are TRBV12-3 or TRBV12-4 and TRBJ1-1; TRBD1 matches 9 bases. The CDR3 covers 14 residues. The J segment lost 3 bases and the V segment lost 5 bases, leaving 4 bases of the junction unmatched. DNA for the CDR3: TGTGCCAGCAGTGTAGACAGGGGGGACACTGAAGCTTTCTTT. It yields the protein CASSVDRGDTEAFF.

Judged by abundance, this clonotype is medium-sized. The genes are TRBV12-3 or TRBV12-4 and TRBJ1-2; the D gene is possibly TRBD1 (6 bases). V was clipped by 7 bases and J by 0 bases, with 18 bases between them. The CDR3 totals 16 residues. The CDR3 sequence is CASTNSGTHANYGYTF. CDR3 DNA sequence: TGTGCCAGCACCAATTCCGGGACACATGCTAACTATGGCTACACCTTC.

A few counts support this clonotype. The CDR3 reads CASTKTSNYGYTF. The CDR3 DNA follows: TGTGCCAGCACCAAGACTTCTAACTATGGCTACACCTTC. This chain connects TRBV12-3 or TRBV12-4 to TRBJ1-2; D call uncertain. The V end lost 7 bases, the J end lost 0 bases, and 9 bases lay between the germline ends. This CDR3 comprises 13 residues.

This chain links TRBV20-1 with TRBJ2-5, with D tentatively TRBD2 (7 bases). Germline loops: CDR1 DFQATT, CDR2 SNEGSKA (reference sequence). V gave up 6 bases and J gave up 1 base, with 24 bases separating them. CDR3 size: 17 residues. CDR3 DNA sequence: TGCAGTGCCGCATCGCGGGGGCCCTCCGTGATCCAAGAGACCCAGTACTTC. The encoded protein is CSAASRGPSVIQETQYF.